A selection of T cell receptor beta chains follows, all from one sample in a study of blood T cells in healthy people across ages. MiXCR, applied by TCRdb to the 5' RACE reads, yields one record per CDR3 protein. The profile shows around 1,100,000 distinct CDR3 sequences, roughly two fifths of them singletons. What was sequenced was blood. All receptors derive from a man between 18 and 29 years old in good health. The conserved cysteine and the conserved F or W are not part of the CDR3 here. Fields, in order: V gene, J gene, D gene, CDR3 protein. The D gene is left open where the match is weak.

TRBV20-1	TRBJ2-6	.	SAPVAGNSGANVLT
TRBV4-3	TRBJ2-1	TRBD1	ASSQDTDRRYNEQF
TRBV11-1	TRBJ2-4	.	ASSLGAQNEQY
TRBV5-1	TRBJ2-1	TRBD2	ASSAGLADYNEQF
TRBV12-3/TRBV12-4	TRBJ2-3	.	ASSFAGPGTDTQY
TRBV7-2	TRBJ2-1	.	ASRSDVNEQF
TRBV11-2	TRBJ2-1	.	ASSPNYEQF
TRBV29-1	TRBJ2-1	.	SVVTYNEQF
TRBV6-2/TRBV6-3	TRBJ1-1	.	ASSYPPGQLNTEAF
TRBV6-5	TRBJ1-2	.	ASSKTETGLYGYT
TRBV13	TRBJ1-3	.	ASSNGGPITGTTIY
TRBV20-1	TRBJ2-7	.	SARDFGGSYEQY
TRBV11-1	TRBJ2-1	.	ASSILQGGDNEQF
TRBV27	TRBJ1-4	.	ATALAFNEKLF
TRBV20-1	TRBJ1-4	.	SASPAPGTGEKLF
TRBV4-2	TRBJ2-5	TRBD2	ASSQGETSGRWGETQY
TRBV20-1	TRBJ1-6	.	SAPGTNNSPLH
TRBV27	TRBJ2-2	.	ASSYDREATGELF
TRBV9	TRBJ2-2	.	ASSSFTGELF
TRBV6-6	TRBJ1-2	.	ASSPGRAPGGYT
TRBV4-3	TRBJ2-2	.	ASSQVFDDDTGELF
TRBV6-6	TRBJ1-1	TRBD1	ASSPRDRGPNTEAF
TRBV7-8	TRBJ2-7	.	ASSLASSEQY
TRBV4-1	TRBJ1-2	TRBD1	ASSQDPLGQDPSGYT
TRBV6-6	TRBJ1-2	.	ASSYPSTGYEDYGYT
TRBV7-2	TRBJ1-5	.	ASSFAPVANQPQH
TRBV5-5	TRBJ2-1	TRBD2	ASSFRAGRNEQF
TRBV20-1	TRBJ1-5	TRBD1	SAGDSSNQPQH
TRBV29-1	TRBJ2-6	TRBD1	SIEDSRTGGSGANVLT
TRBV5-5	TRBJ2-3	TRBD1	ASSTLFDRGSSGTQY
TRBV2	TRBJ2-1	.	ASSEGVRINEQF
TRBV20-1	TRBJ1-5	.	SALGQRNNQPQH
TRBV4-1	TRBJ1-4	.	ASSQPPGSLSEKLF
TRBV6-5	TRBJ2-2	TRBD1	ASSRTGSRITGELF
TRBV6-5	TRBJ2-7	TRBD1	ASSPRQGEYEQY
TRBV11-3	TRBJ2-1	.	ASSLGAVQNNEQF
TRBV6-4	TRBJ2-3	.	ASSSSQGADTQY
TRBV27	TRBJ1-1	.	ASSSPIRNTEAF
TRBV9	TRBJ1-2	TRBD1	ASSVVDRDNGYT
TRBV12-3/TRBV12-4	TRBJ2-7	.	ASSFRDRSSYEQY
TRBV20-1	TRBJ2-3	.	SARIVDTQY
TRBV10-3	TRBJ2-3	TRBD1	AISQTGVADTQY
TRBV20-1	TRBJ1-2	.	SASGTPGYGYT
TRBV20-1	TRBJ2-2	.	SARVASGELF
TRBV10-3	TRBJ2-7	.	AISEGTSAYEQY
TRBV20-1	TRBJ2-3	TRBD2	SASPELAGVSDTQY
TRBV7-9	TRBJ2-7	.	ASSWGEEQY
TRBV4-1	TRBJ2-4	.	ASSQGRGRTENIQY
TRBV6-2/TRBV6-3	TRBJ2-7	.	ASTAISSYEQY
TRBV12-3/TRBV12-4	TRBJ2-7	TRBD1	ASRPQGNSDEQY
TRBV4-3	TRBJ2-1	TRBD2	AGSQTSGGLNEQF
TRBV20-1	TRBJ2-3	.	SARAGVGDTQY
TRBV5-1	TRBJ1-2	TRBD1	ASSLAGTVNYGYT
TRBV10-3	TRBJ2-1	TRBD2	AISGAGLELGEQF
TRBV6-2/TRBV6-3	TRBJ2-7	.	ASTGASYEQY
TRBV4-1	TRBJ1-2	.	ASSQPSRGSRDGYT
TRBV3-1	TRBJ2-1	.	ASSQSYSSYNEQF